The entry that follows covers one T cell receptor beta chain sequence. The record originates from a study of shared clonotypes between healthy human individuals. Overall study context: Donor composition was a couple of women and a few men, aged 18 to 49. Three plates were used per donor for CD4 naive, three for CD4 memory, two for CD8 naive and one for CD8 memory.

On sorted subsets, replicate PCRs used approximately 190 ng DNA, or 27,000 or so T cell genomes. Measured with immunoSEQ multiplex PCR; TCRdb has only the in-frame clones, and not every one. The table shows roughly 2,500,000 clones, with over 85% occurring only once. Every one of the donors was a Caucasian adult that lived in Nashville, Tennessee. V shed 4 bases and J shed 12 bases, with 10 bases lying between them. The CDR3 has 11 amino acids. Germline V lookup: CDR1 SNHLY, CDR2 FYNNEI. The sequencing sample was made of naive CD4+ T cells from PBMCs. As to subset: CD45RA+ positively selected. The chain is built from TRBV2 and TRBJ1-3; D not resolved. This sequence originates from a man between 18 and 29 years old in good health. Some clones in this sample may be carry-over from other donors' samples. DNA for the CDR3: TGTGCCAGCAGTGCCACCCCCCACATATATTTT. This translates into CASSATPHIYF.